The rows below give T cell receptor beta chains drawn from one sample of a study of T cells in tuberculosis. The data were produced by immunoSEQ multiplex PCR, yet TCRdb's version contains in-frame clones alone and is incomplete. The sample consists of approximately 58,000 clones, 70% to 90% of them appearing once. The sample consisted of CD1b-GMM tetramer-negative cells sorted from PBMCs. Receptors were obtained from an adult woman with latent tuberculosis. CDR3s leave out the opening cysteine and the closing phenylalanine or tryptophan. The order of the fields is V gene, clone size, CDR3 protein. Clone size is given for some rows only: seen once, a few or many times, or a class if the clone is expanded.

TRBV27,NA,ASRGEGSPAREQF
TRBV19,NA,ASHSPHRAGEKLF
TRBV4-2,NA,ASSRPVQGSGANVLT
TRBV7-2,few,ASSLGTFQGGEQY
TRBV29-1,NA,SGRAGGPYNEQF
TRBV4-3,NA,ASSPGHWGDQPQH
TRBV18,NA,ASSPTGTNEKLF
TRBV4-2,NA,ASSQAPLAGGHNEQF
TRBV29-1,NA,SVSGDPPDTQY
TRBV12-5,once,ASGLVITAGQSYNEQF
TRBV9,NA,ASSVGTNNEQF
TRBV7-2,NA,ASSSTGGFYGYT
TRBV25-1,NA,ASSDPGGTDTQY
TRBV5-4,once,ASSWDRYEQY
TRBV4-2,NA,ASSQGSGDQETQY
TRBV4-1,NA,ASSQEGTSGETQY
TRBV7-2,NA,ASSLVSVGAGVQPQH
TRBV30,NA,AWSAGTSGRNEQF